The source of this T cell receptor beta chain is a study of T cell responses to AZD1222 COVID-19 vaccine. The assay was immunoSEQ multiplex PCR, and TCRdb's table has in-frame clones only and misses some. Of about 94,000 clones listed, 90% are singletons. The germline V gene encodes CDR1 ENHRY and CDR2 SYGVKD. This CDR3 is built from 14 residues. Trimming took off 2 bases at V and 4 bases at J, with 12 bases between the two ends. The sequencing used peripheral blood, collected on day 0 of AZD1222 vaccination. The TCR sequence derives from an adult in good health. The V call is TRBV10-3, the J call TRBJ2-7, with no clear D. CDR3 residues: CAISEPLFGYEQYF. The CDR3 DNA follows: TGTGCCATCAGTGAGCCCCTTTTTGGGTACGAGCAGTACTTC.